A selection of T cell receptor beta chains follows, all from one sample in a study of low-dose radiotherapy and immunotherapy resistance in tumors. TCRdb reprocessed the reads with MiXCR, giving one entry per CDR3 protein. The table lists tens of thousands of distinct CDR3 sequences, about a sixth of them singletons. Sample: PBMCs, taken after low-dose radiotherapy plus immunotherapy. These receptors all come from a male donor with prostate cancer. Each CDR3 is given with its conserved first and last residue. Fields, in order: V gene, CDR3 length, clone size, D gene, J gene, CDR3 DNA, CDR3 protein. A D gene is named only where the DNA matches it firmly. Clone sizes are given selectively: once, few, many, or a class where the clone is expanded.

TRBV20-1	14	NA	NA	TRBJ2-1	TGCAGTGCTAGGCCCCCGACGGGCTACAATGAGCAGTTCTTC	CSARPPTGYNEQFF
TRBV20-1	13	many	TRBD2	TRBJ2-5	TGCAGTGCACCGTCTAGCGGGGAAGAGACCCAGTACTTC	CSAPSSGEETQYF
TRBV7-9	13	many	NA	TRBJ2-7	TGTGCCAGCAAGGGAGACACCGGCGGCGAGCAGTACTTC	CASKGDTGGEQYF
TRBV2	15	NA	NA	TRBJ2-2	TGTGCCAGCAGTGCCTTAGGACAGAACACCGGGGAGCTGTTTTTT	CASSALGQNTGELFF
TRBV5-5	16	NA	NA	TRBJ2-3	TGTGCCAGCAGCTTGGTTGGTGGGACCGCTACAGATACGCAGTATTTT	CASSLVGGTATDTQYF
TRBV7-2	16	many	NA	TRBJ2-2	TGTGCCAGCAGCTTAAACTGGGTAGGGGTCACCGGGGAGCTGTTTTTT	CASSLNWVGVTGELFF
TRBV4-3	17	many	NA	TRBJ1-1	TGCGCCAGCAGCCAAGCCCCCCCTGGCAGGGGGAACACTGAAGCTTTCTTT	CASSQAPPGRGNTEAFF
TRBV10-3	15	NA	TRBD2	TRBJ2-1	TGTGCCATCAGTGATGGGACTAGCGCTACGAATGAGCAGTTCTTC	CAISDGTSATNEQFF
TRBV2	14	many	TRBD2	TRBJ2-7	TGTGCCAGCAGTCGGACTAGCGGGAGGTACGAGCAGTACTTC	CASSRTSGRYEQYF
TRBV28	14	many	NA	TRBJ1-6	TGTGCCAGCAGACAGGCGAACCGAAATTCACCCCTCCACTTT	CASRQANRNSPLHF
TRBV20-1	17	many	TRBD2	TRBJ2-7	TGCAGTGCTAGGGGACTTACCGGGACTAGCGGAGCCTACGAGCAGTACTTC	CSARGLTGTSGAYEQYF
TRBV20-1	14	many	NA	TRBJ2-5	TGCAGTGCCCGTGAGGACAGAACTCAAGAGACCCAGTACTTC	CSAREDRTQETQYF
TRBV20-1	14	many	TRBD2	TRBJ2-1	TGCAGTGCTCATAGCGGGAGTCAACTCAATGAGCAGTTCTTC	CSAHSGSQLNEQFF
TRBV2	12	NA	NA	TRBJ2-1	TGTGCCAGCTCAGGGGACTCCTACGAGCAGTTCTTC	CASSGDSYEQFF
TRBV7-3	14	many	TRBD2	TRBJ2-2	TGTGCCAGCAGCCACGGGGGGGGAACCGGGGAGCTGTTTTTT	CASSHGGGTGELFF
TRBV29-1	16	many	TRBD2	TRBJ2-2	TGCAGCGTTGAAGGCATGACTAGCGGAGACACCGGGGAGCTGTTTTTT	CSVEGMTSGDTGELFF
TRBV28	15	once	TRBD1	TRBJ2-7	TGTGCCAGCAGCTCCGGGACAGGGGGCCGATACAAGCAGTATTTC	CASSSGTGGRYKQYF
TRBV29-1	12	many	NA	TRBJ1-2	TGCAGCGTTGATGAGGGGGTACGCGGCTACACCTTC	CSVDEGVRGYTF
TRBV27	13	many	NA	TRBJ1-2	TGTGCCAGCAGTGCTCGGGACGGCTATGGCTACACCTTC	CASSARDGYGYTF
TRBV12-3/TRBV12-4	14	many	NA	TRBJ1-5	TGTGCCAGCAGTCTCGGGGACGTTCCGGAGCCCCAGCATTTT	CASSLGDVPEPQHF
TRBV5-1	15	many	TRBD2	TRBJ2-7	TGCGCCAGCAGCTTGGAGTCAGCGGGGAGCTTCGAGCAGTACTTC	CASSLESAGSFEQYF
TRBV9	15	many	TRBD2	TRBJ2-1	TGTGCCAGCAGCGTCGGACTAGCATACTACAATGAGCAGTTCTTC	CASSVGLAYYNEQFF
TRBV13	14	NA	NA	TRBJ1-6	TGTGCCAGCAGCCATCCGGGGCGTAATTCACCCCTCCACTTT	CASSHPGRNSPLHF
TRBV4-3	22	many	NA	TRBJ1-4	TGCGCCAGCAGCCGGGTCATCCGGCGACAGCGCCCTAAAAATACAACTAATGAAAAACTGTTTTTT	CASSRVIRRQRPKNTTNEKLFF
TRBV3-1	17	many	NA	TRBJ2-1	TGTGCCAGCAGCCAAGATACGTCGGGACTCATCTACAATGAGCAGTTCTTC	CASSQDTSGLIYNEQFF
TRBV12-3/TRBV12-4	14	many	NA	TRBJ2-7	TGTGCCAGCAGTTTAGCGGGGCAGATCTACGAGCAGTACTTC	CASSLAGQIYEQYF
TRBV7-9	12	few	NA	TRBJ1-2	TGTGCCAGCAGCCGAGAGGGGCTCGGCTACACCTTC	CASSREGLGYTF
TRBV30	10	once	NA	TRBJ1-4	TGTGCCGTAGGAGCCGAAAAACTGTTTTTT	CAVGAEKLFF
TRBV5-6	13	few	NA	TRBJ2-3	TGTGCCAGCAGCTTGTTTGTGAGCGAGGGGCTGTATTTT	CASSLFVSEGLYF
TRBV29-1	13	many	TRBD1	TRBJ2-3	TGCAGCGTTGAGACAGGGGGCACAGATACGCAGTATTTT	CSVETGGTDTQYF
TRBV28	16	many	TRBD2	TRBJ2-1	TGTGCCAGCAGTTTAGGGACTAGCGGGAATTGGAATGAGCAGTTCTTC	CASSLGTSGNWNEQFF
TRBV19	14	many	NA	TRBJ1-5	TGTGCCAGTAGTGGGGTACAGGTAGGCCAGCCCCAGCATTTT	CASSGVQVGQPQHF
TRBV28	14	NA	NA	TRBJ2-7	TGTGCCAGCAAAGGTGGGGGACAAACTTACGAGCAGTACTTC	CASKGGGQTYEQYF
TRBV12-3/TRBV12-4	13	many	NA	TRBJ2-7	TGTGCCAGCAGTCCCGACAGGTCCAACGAGCAGTACTTC	CASSPDRSNEQYF
TRBV6-2/TRBV6-3	12	NA	NA	TRBJ2-2	TGTGCCAGCGGACTAGGGGGCGGGGAGCTGTTTTTT	CASGLGGGELFF
TRBV6-2/TRBV6-3	15	many	NA	TRBJ2-1	TGTGCCAGCAGGCTTAGCGGAGGCTCCTACAATGAGCAGTTCTTC	CASRLSGGSYNEQFF
TRBV28	12	many	NA	TRBJ2-1	TGTGCCAGCACCACTTCGGGGAGTGAGCAGTTCTTC	CASTTSGSEQFF
TRBV7-2	14	many	NA	TRBJ2-1	TGTGCCAGCAGCTTAGGTCGGCAGGCCTATGAGCAGTTCTTC	CASSLGRQAYEQFF
TRBV10-3	15	few	TRBD1	TRBJ1-1	TGTGCCATCAGTGAAATCGCAGGGGGCTTCACTGAAGCTTTCTTT	CAISEIAGGFTEAFF
TRBV29-1	10	many	TRBD1	TRBJ1-2	TGCAGCGCCGACAGGGATGGCTACACCTTC	CSADRDGYTF
TRBV20-1	15	many	TRBD2	TRBJ2-7	TGCAGTGCTGAATCCGGGACTAGCGTCTCCTACGAGCAGTACTTC	CSAESGTSVSYEQYF
TRBV5-1	14	many	NA	TRBJ1-4	TGCGCCAGCAGCTTGGCCGGGGGCGCCGAAAAACTGTTTTTT	CASSLAGGAEKLFF
TRBV15	15	many	TRBD1	TRBJ1-2	TGTGCCACCAGCTGGGAACAGGGGGCCCTCTATGGCTACACCTTC	CATSWEQGALYGYTF
TRBV2	13	many	NA	TRBJ2-1	TGTGCCAGCAGTGTAGAGCTGTACAATGAGCAGTTCTTC	CASSVELYNEQFF
TRBV6-2/TRBV6-3	13	many	TRBD2	TRBJ2-7	TGTGCCGCCCGGGGGACTAGCGTCTCCGAGCAGTACTTC	CAARGTSVSEQYF
TRBV5-5	17	many	NA	TRBJ1-4	TGTGCCAGCAGGACTAGTATTACAGGCACCACTAATGAAAAACTGTTTTTT	CASRTSITGTTNEKLFF
TRBV6-2/TRBV6-3	11	many	NA	TRBJ2-7	TGTGCCACTACAGACTTCGGAGAGCAGTACTTC	CATTDFGEQYF
TRBV7-2	13	many	NA	TRBJ2-5	TGTGCCAGCAGCTTTCATGTTGTAGAGACCCAGTACTTC	CASSFHVVETQYF
TRBV10-3	15	many	TRBD2	TRBJ2-7	TGTGCCATCAGTGAGCTACTAGCGGGGCGTTACGAGCAGTACTTC	CAISELLAGRYEQYF
TRBV14	15	many	NA	TRBJ2-2	TGTGCCAGCAGCCAAGTCAGGGTAAACACCGGGGAGCTGTTTTTT	CASSQVRVNTGELFF
TRBV7-2	14	many	TRBD2	TRBJ2-5	TGTGCCAGCAGCTTAGGAGCGGGAGGGGGGACCCAGTACTTC	CASSLGAGGGTQYF
TRBV4-1	13	many	NA	TRBJ1-3	TGCGCCAGCAGCCAAGGCTCTGGAAACACCATATATTTT	CASSQGSGNTIYF
TRBV20-1	12	many	NA	TRBJ2-5	TGCAGTGCTAAAAGGTCCGGGAGAGCCCAGTACTTC	CSAKRSGRAQYF